In this sample, the clone carrying this TCR beta chain turned up once. Its antigen is as yet unknown. The authors ran the immunoSEQ assay, v3.0, at survey level. Repertoires were generated with immunoSEQ multiplex PCR, while TCRdb's copy carries only in-frame clones and drops some. The data hold 25,000 or so clones, with about 88% observed a single time. These data belong to a study of long-term antiretroviral therapy in people with HIV. Study-wide background: In the earliest collections, sampling predates the 2015 immediate-ART recommendation by about a decade. Study results and caveats: Clones with expansion before ART led the repertoire at all time points.

Every specimen held between roughly 0.85-11 million cryopreserved PBMC. These were thawed and washed before DNA extraction. Trimming pared 0 bases from V and 6 bases from J, leaving 12 bases between. This CDR3 is built from 14 residues. CDR1 and CDR2 (germline): SGHRS, YFSETQ. The sequencing here drew on unsorted PBMCs, taken 1.9 years after starting antiretroviral therapy. The chain uses TRBV5-1 and TRBJ1-1; D is unresolved. The receptor's source is a woman in her twenties or thirties with HIV. In DNA, the CDR3 is TGCGCCAGCAGCTTGGAACAGCCCGGGTCTGAAGCTTTCTTT. It is translated as CASSLEQPGSEAFF.